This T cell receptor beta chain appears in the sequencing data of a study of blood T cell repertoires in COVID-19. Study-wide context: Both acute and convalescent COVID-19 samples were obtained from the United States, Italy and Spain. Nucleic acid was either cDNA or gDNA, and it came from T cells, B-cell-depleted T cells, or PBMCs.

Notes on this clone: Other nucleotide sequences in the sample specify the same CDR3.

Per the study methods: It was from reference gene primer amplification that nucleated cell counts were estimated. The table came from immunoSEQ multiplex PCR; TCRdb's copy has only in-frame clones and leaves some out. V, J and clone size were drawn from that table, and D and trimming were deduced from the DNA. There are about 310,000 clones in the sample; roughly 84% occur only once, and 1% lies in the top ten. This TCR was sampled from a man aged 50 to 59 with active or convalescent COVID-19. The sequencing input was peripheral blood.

In nucleotides, the CDR3 is TGTGCCAGCTCACCTGGGACAGATAATTCACCCCTCCACTTT. It is translated as CASSPGTDNSPLHF. This chain uses TRBV18 with TRBJ1-6; TRBD1 matches at 7 bases. The length of the CDR3 is 14 residues. Germline V gene sequence: CDR1 KGHSH, CDR2 LQKENI. V lost 3 bases to trimming and J lost 5 bases; unmatched junction nucleotides: 1.